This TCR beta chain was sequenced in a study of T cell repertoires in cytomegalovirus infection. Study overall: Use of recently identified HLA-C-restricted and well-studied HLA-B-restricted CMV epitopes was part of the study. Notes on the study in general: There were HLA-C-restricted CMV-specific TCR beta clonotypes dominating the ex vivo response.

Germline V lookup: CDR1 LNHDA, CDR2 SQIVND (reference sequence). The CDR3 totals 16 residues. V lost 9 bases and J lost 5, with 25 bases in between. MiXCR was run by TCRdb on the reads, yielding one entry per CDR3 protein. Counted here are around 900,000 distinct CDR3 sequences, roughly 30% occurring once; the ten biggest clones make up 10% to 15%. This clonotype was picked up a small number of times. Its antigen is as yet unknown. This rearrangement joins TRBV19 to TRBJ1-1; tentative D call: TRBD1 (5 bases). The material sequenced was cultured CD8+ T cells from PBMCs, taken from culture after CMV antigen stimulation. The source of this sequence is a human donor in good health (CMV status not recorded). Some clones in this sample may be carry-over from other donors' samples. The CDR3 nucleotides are TGTGCCAGCCCCCCCCCCACAGGTCCCACGAGAACTGAAGCTTTCTTT. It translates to CASPPPTGPTRTEAFF.